The T cell receptor (beta chain) described here comes from a study of T cells in localized non-small cell lung cancer. Study-level findings and limits: Paired adjacent lung recovered a median about 60 of the top 100 tumor clones.

Repertoires were generated with immunoSEQ multiplex PCR, while TCRdb's copy carries only in-frame clones and drops some. The sample lists tens of thousands of clones; over 75% were seen once. Unmatched junction bases numbered 5, after V lost 5 bases and J lost 5 bases. In germline, CDR1 is SNHLY, CDR2 FYNNEI. This CDR3 contains 14 residues. About this clone: The target antigen is unknown.

The TCR originated in a male donor aged 60 or over with stage III lung adenocarcinoma. Sequenced material: peripheral blood, taken before any cancer treatment. The chain couples TRBV2 to TRBJ2-5; 10 nucleotides line up with TRBD1. Written as DNA, the CDR3 is TGTGCCAGCAGTTCGGGACAGGGGAGTGAGACCCAGTACTTC. It translates to CASSSGQGSETQYF.